The sequence of this T cell receptor beta chain was determined in a study of T cell repertoires in cytomegalovirus infection. The overall study: Public TCR beta signature analysis indicated the presence of both CMV infection and matching HLA type. Study-wide results and limits: Pooled public TCR beta family frequency picked out CMV carriers with the relevant HLA. In two of eight donors, the top clonotype was HLA-C-restricted CMV-specific.

TCRdb ran MiXCR on the reads and lists one entry per CDR3 protein. Among a few hundred thousand distinct CDR3 sequences listed, about a sixth were seen once. This clonotype was seen only a few times. Its specificity is unknown. The clonotype originates from a human donor in good health (CMV status not recorded). Some clones in this sample may be carry-over from other donors' samples. Sample: PBMCs.

CDR3 coding DNA: TGTGCCAGCAGTTACTCCCAGGGACAGGGATATGGAAACACCATATATTTT. It translates to CASSYSQGQGYGNTIYF. This sequence joins TRBV6-6 and TRBJ1-3; 9 nucleotides match TRBD1. The CDR3 is 17 amino acids. With 0 bases clipped from V and 3 bases from J, the junction kept 6 bases outside the gene matches. Germline values: CDR1 MNHNY, CDR2 SVGAGI (reference sequence).